This T cell receptor (beta chain) was captured in a study of cytomegalovirus exposure and HLA in healthy donors. Across the study: Early released data comprised about 84 million unique TCRs from HLA-typed donors. Assignment to the Caucasian-associated ancestry cluster applied to 75% to 85% of the approximately 400 genotyped donors.

A remark on this clone: Its specificity is unknown.

Study results and limitations: TCR beta sequences reportedly predicted most subjects' HLA-A and HLA-B alleles accurately.

PCR was performed using 60 Vbeta and 13 Jbeta primers. Here immunoSEQ multiplex PCR was the method, and the copy in TCRdb shows in-frame clones only, minus some. There are approximately 92,000 clones in the sample; about 85% occur only once, and about 1.2% lies in the top ten. Trimming removed 8 bases from V and 3 bases from J; junction bases left unmatched: 8. The CDR3 length is 14 residues. Looked up from germline, CDR1 is GTSNPN and CDR2 is SVGIG (reference sequence). The sample taken for sequencing was PBMCs. The V call is TRBV30, the J call TRBJ1-4, with TRBD1 matching over 8 bases. The receptor comes from a girl aged 2 to 10 in good health and CMV-seropositive. DNA for the CDR3: TGTGCCGGAGGTGACAGGGGAGCTAATGAAAAACTGTTTTTT. Translating gives CAGGDRGANEKLFF.